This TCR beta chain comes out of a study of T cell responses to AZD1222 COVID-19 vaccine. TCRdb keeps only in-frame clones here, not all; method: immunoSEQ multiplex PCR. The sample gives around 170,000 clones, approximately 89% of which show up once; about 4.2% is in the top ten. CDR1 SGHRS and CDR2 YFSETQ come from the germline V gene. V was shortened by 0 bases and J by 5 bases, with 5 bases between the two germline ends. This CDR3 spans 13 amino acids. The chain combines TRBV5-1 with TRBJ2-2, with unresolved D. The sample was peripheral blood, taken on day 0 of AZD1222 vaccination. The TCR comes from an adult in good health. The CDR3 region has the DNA TGCGCCAGCAGCTTGGGCCTTACCGGGGAGCTGTTTTTT. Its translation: CASSLGLTGELFF.